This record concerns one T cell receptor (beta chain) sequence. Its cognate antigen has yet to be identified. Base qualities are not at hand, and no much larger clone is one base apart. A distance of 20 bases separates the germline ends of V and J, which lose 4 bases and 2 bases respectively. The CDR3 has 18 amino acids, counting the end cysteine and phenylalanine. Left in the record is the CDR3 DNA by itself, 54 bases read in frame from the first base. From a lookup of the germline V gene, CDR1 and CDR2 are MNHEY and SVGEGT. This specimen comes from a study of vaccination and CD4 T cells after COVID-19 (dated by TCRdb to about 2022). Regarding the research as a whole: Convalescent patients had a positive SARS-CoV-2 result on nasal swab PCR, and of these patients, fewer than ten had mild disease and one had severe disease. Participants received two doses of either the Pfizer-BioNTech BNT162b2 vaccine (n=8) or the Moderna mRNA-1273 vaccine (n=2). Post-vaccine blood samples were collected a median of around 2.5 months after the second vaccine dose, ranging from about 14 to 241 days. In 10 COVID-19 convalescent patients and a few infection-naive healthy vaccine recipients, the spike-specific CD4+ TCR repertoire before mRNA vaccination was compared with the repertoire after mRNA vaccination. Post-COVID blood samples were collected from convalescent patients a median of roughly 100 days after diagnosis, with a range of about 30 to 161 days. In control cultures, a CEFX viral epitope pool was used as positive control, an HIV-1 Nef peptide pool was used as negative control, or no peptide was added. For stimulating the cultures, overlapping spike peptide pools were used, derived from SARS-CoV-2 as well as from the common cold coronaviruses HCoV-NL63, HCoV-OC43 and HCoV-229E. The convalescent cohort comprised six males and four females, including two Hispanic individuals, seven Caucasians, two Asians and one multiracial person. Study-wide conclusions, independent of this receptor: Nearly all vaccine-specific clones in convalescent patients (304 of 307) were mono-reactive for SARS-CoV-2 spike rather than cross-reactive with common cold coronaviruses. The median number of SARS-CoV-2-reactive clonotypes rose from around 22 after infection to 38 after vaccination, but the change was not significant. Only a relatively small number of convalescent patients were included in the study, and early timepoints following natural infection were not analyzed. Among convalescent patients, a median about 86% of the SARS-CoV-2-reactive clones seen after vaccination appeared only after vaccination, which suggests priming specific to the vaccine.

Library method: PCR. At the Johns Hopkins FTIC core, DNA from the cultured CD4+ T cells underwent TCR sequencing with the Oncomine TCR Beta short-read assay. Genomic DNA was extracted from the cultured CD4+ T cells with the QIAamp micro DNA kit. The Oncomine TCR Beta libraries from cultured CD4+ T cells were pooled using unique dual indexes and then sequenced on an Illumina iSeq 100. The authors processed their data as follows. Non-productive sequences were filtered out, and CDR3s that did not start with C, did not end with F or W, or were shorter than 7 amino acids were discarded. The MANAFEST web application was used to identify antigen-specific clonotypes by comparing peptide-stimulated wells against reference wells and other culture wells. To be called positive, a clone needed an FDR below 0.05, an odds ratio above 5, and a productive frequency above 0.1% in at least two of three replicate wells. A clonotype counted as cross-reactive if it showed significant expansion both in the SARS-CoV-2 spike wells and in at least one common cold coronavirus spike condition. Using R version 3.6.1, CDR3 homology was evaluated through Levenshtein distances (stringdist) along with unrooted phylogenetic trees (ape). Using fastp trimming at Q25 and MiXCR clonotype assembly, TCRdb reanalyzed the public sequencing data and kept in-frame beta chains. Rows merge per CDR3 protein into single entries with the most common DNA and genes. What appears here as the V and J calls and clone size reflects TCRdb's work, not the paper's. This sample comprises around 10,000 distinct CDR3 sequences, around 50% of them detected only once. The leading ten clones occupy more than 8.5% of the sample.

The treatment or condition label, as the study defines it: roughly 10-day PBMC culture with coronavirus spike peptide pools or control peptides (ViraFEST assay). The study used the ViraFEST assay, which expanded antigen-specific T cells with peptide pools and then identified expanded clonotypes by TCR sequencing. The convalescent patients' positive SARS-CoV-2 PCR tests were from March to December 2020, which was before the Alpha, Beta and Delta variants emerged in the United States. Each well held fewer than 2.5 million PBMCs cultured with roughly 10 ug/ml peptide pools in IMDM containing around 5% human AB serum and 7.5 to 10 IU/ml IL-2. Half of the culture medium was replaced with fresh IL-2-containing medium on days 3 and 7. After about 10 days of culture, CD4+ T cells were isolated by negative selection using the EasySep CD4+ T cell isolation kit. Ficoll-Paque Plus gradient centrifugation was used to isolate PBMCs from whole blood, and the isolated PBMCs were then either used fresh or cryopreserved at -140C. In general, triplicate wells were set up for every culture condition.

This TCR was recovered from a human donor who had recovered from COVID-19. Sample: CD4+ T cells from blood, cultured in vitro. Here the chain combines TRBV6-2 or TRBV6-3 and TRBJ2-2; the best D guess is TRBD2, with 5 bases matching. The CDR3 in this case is CASSFRMSGILNTGELFF. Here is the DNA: TGTGCCAGCAGTTTTCGTATGTCGGGGATATTAAACACCGGGGAGCTGTTTTTT.